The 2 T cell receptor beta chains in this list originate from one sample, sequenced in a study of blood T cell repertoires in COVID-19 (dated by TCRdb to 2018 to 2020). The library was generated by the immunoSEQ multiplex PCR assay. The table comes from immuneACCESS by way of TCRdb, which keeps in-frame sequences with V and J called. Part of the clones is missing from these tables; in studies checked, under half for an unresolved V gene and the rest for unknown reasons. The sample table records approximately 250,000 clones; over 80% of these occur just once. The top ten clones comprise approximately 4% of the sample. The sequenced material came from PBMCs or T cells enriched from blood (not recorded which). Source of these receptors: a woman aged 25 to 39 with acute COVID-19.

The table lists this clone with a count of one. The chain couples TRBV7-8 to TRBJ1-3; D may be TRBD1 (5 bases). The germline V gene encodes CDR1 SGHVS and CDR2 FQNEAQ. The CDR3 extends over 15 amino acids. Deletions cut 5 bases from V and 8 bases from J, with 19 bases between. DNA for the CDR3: TGTGCCAGCAGCGCCGGGGGAGGAATCGGGGACACCATATATTTT. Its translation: CASSAGGGIGDTIYF. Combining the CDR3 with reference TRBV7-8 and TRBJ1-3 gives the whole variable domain GAGVSQSPRYKVAKRGQDVALRCDPISGHVSLFWYQQALGQGPEFLTYFQNEAQLDKSGLPSDRFFAERPEGSVSTLKIQRTQQEDSAVYLCASSAGGGIGDTIYFGEGSWLTVV.

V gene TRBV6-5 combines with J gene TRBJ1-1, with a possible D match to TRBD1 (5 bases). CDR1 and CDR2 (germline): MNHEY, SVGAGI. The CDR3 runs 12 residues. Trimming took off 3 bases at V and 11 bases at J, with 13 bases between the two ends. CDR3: CASSYPGREAFF. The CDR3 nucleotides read TGTGCCAGCAGTTATCCAGGGCGAGAGGCTTTCTTT.